The 8 T cell receptor beta chains below come from one sample, sequenced in a study of CD4+ T cells in melanoma. Profiled with immunoSEQ multiplex PCR; TCRdb holds only in-frame clones, not every one. The data show around 130,000 clones, 92% seen once. The origin of the receptors is a human donor with melanoma.

The genes are TRBV6-1 and TRBJ2-1; TRBD1 or TRBD2 may be the D gene (6 bases each). CDR1 is MNHNS, CDR2 SASEGT, per germline. With 7 bases removed from V and 4 bases from J, the gap between germline ends came to 14 bases. There are 14 residues in the CDR3. The CDR3 protein is CASKEGGSYNEQFF. DNA for the CDR3: TGTGCCAGCAAGGAGGGGGGCTCGTACAATGAGCAGTTCTTC.

This chain links TRBV6-5 with TRBJ1-2; 8 bases line up with TRBD1. Germline CDR1 reads MNHEY; CDR2 reads SVGAGI. The CDR3 consists of 14 residues. With 0 bases clipped from V and 10 bases from J, the junction kept 7 bases outside the gene matches. The CDR3 region has the DNA TGTGCCAGCAGTTACTCCAACGGACAGGGCCTCTACACCTTC. Its protein product is CASSYSNGQGLYTF.

The chain links TRBV9 to TRBJ2-3; TRBD1 agrees at 8 bases. CDR1 is SGDLS, CDR2 YYNGEE, per germline. The CDR3 has 16 amino acids. The V segment lost 0 bases and the J segment 2 bases; nucleotides outside the gene matches: 5. The DNA for the CDR3 is TGTGCCAGCAGCGTAGCAGGGGGCCGATCCACAGATACGCAGTATTTT. Its protein product is CASSVAGGRSTDTQYF.

The chain carries TRBV5-1 and TRBJ1-6; no clear D gene. The V end was cut by 3 bases, the J end by 8 bases, with 9 bases between. Germline V gene sequence: CDR1 SGHRS, CDR2 YFSETQ. The CDR3 contains 13 residues. The CDR3: CASSSTPDSPLHF. As DNA, the CDR3 is TGCGCCAGCAGCTCTACCCCCGATTCACCCCTCCACTTT.

This clone appeared once. This sequence joins TRBV25-1 and TRBJ2-4; 9 bases map to TRBD1. J was trimmed by 7 bases and V by 4 bases; bases with no gene match: 2. Germline V gives CDR1 MGHDK, CDR2 SYGVNS. There are 13 residues in the CDR3. CDR3 bases: TGTGCCAGCAGTGGGACAGGGGCGAACATTCAGTACTTC. Amino acid sequence: CASSGTGANIQYF. Full variable domain (remainder filled in from reference TRBV25-1 and TRBJ2-4): EADIYQTPRYLVIGTGKKITLECSQTMGHDKMYWYQQDPGMELHLIHYSYGVNSTEKGDLSSESTVSRIRTEHFPLTLESARPSHTSQYLCASSGTGANIQYFGAGTRLSVL.

The CDR3 nucleotides read TGTGCCAGCAGTGAAGTCTCACAGGGGATTTCACCCCTCCACTTT. It translates to CASSEVSQGISPLHF. V usage is TRBV2 and J usage is TRBJ1-6; 7 bases are shared with TRBD1. V was pared by 1 base and J by 9 bases, with 6 bases of the junction left unmatched. The CDR3 length is 15 residues. Germline CDR1 reads SNHLY; CDR2 reads FYNNEI.

The J gene is TRBJ1-1, the V gene TRBV7-9; D not resolved. Deletions cut 3 bases from V and 10 bases from J, with 12 bases between. Per germline, CDR1 SEHNR and CDR2 FQNEAQ (reference sequence). The CDR3 totals 12 residues. CDR3 in DNA: TGTGCCAGCAGCTTTGGACGGGAGGGAGCTTTCTTT. Protein sequence: CASSFGREGAFF.

V gene TRBV5-1 combines with J gene TRBJ2-5; 7 nucleotides match TRBD1. J gave up 2 bases and V 3 bases, and 4 bases lay outside the gene matches. This CDR3 is built from 14 residues. The V gene's germline CDR1 is SGHRS and CDR2 YFSETQ. The CDR3 region has the DNA TGCGCCAGCAGCTCGGACAGGCGGCAAGAGACCCAGTACTTC. Amino acid sequence: CASSSDRRQETQYF.